This note documents a single T cell receptor beta chain sequence. Germline CDR1 reads SGHNT; CDR2 reads YYREEE (reference sequence). J gave up 0 bases and V 4 bases, and 8 bases lay outside the gene matches. This CDR3 is 16 amino acids long. The protocol was immunoSEQ multiplex PCR, while the TCRdb copy is restricted to in-frame clones and leaves out a portion. The sample holds over 40,000 clones; about 90% are singletons and the top ten take 0.38%. The data were obtained in a study of OX40 agonist ivuxolimab in advanced cancers. Background on the study: Partial responses were achieved by three patients: one hepatocellular carcinoma, two cutaneous melanoma.

This clonotype originated in an adult with an advanced solid tumor such as melanoma, head and neck, liver or kidney cancer. The rearrangement links TRBV5-4 to TRBJ2-7, with 9 bases matching TRBD2. Sequenced material: CD4+ or CD8+ T cells sorted from blood, taken in a trial of the OX40 agonist ivuxolimab. The CDR3 DNA sequence: TGTGCCAGCAGCAAACCGGGACTAGCCTACTCCTACGAGCAGTACTTC. Its protein is CASSKPGLAYSYEQYF.